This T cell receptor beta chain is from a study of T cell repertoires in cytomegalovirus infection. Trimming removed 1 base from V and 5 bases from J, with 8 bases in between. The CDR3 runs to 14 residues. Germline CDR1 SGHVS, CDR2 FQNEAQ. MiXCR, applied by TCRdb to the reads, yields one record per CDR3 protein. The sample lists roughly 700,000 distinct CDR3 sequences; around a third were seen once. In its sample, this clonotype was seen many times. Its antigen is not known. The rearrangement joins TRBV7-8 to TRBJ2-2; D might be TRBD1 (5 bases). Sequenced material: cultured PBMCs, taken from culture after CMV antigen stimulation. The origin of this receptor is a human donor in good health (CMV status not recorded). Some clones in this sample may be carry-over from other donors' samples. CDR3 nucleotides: TGTGCCAGCAGCTTAGGCAGGGTAACCGGGGAGCTGTTTTTT. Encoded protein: CASSLGRVTGELFF.